Listed below are T cell receptor beta chains from one sample, sequenced in a study of T cell responses to AZD1222 COVID-19 vaccine. Generated by immunoSEQ multiplex PCR, the TCRdb table keeps only in-frame clones and is missing some. The sample consists of fewer than 200,000 clones, about 89% of them appearing once. The input for sequencing was peripheral blood, taken 28 days after the second AZD1222 dose. The receptor source for this set is an adult who received the AZD1222 COVID-19 vaccine. CDR3s include the opening cysteine and the closing phenylalanine or tryptophan. The D gene is left open where the match is weak. The size field is filled for only some rows; it gives once, few, many or a size class.

d_gene: NA
abundance: NA
v_gene: TRBV5-7
j_gene: TRBJ1-5
CDR3aa: CARAGANQPQHF
CDR3nt: TGTGCCCGCGCCGGAGCCAATCAGCCCCAGCATTTT

d_gene: TRBD1
abundance: few
v_gene: TRBV4-3
j_gene: TRBJ1-2
CDR3aa: CASSQDIRDRVSYNYGYTF
CDR3nt: TGCGCCAGCAGCCAAGATATCAGGGACAGGGTGTCCTATAACTATGGCTACACCTTC

d_gene: TRBD2
abundance: NA
v_gene: TRBV6-5
j_gene: TRBJ2-2
CDR3aa: CASAPGGVVGELFF
CDR3nt: TGTGCCAGCGCCCCCGGGGGGGTAGTCGGGGAGCTGTTTTTT

d_gene: TRBD2
abundance: NA
v_gene: TRBV18
j_gene: TRBJ2-1
CDR3aa: CASSPQRLAGDNEQFF
CDR3nt: TGTGCCAGCTCACCCCAAAGGCTAGCGGGAGACAATGAGCAGTTCTTC

d_gene: NA
abundance: NA
v_gene: TRBV5-1
j_gene: TRBJ2-5
CDR3aa: CASSLSRGDETQYF
CDR3nt: TGCGCCAGCAGCTTGTCTCGGGGAGACGAGACCCAGTACTTC

d_gene: NA
abundance: NA
v_gene: TRBV5-1
j_gene: TRBJ2-7
CDR3aa: CASRYTFSYEQYF
CDR3nt: TGCGCCAGCAGATACACGTTCTCCTACGAGCAGTACTTC

d_gene: NA
abundance: once
v_gene: TRBV7-9
j_gene: TRBJ1-1
CDR3aa: CASSSDRPRVAEAFF
CDR3nt: TGTGCCAGCAGTTCTGACAGGCCTCGGGTCGCTGAAGCTTTCTTT

d_gene: NA
abundance: NA
v_gene: TRBV7-9
j_gene: TRBJ2-5
CDR3aa: CASSSKETQYF
CDR3nt: TGTGCCAGCAGCTCTAAAGAGACCCAGTACTTC

d_gene: TRBD2
abundance: NA
v_gene: TRBV13
j_gene: TRBJ2-3
CDR3aa: CASSSLSGAGTDTQYF
CDR3nt: TGTGCCAGCAGCTCCCTTAGCGGGGCAGGCACAGATACGCAGTATTTT

d_gene: NA
abundance: NA
v_gene: TRBV3-1/TRBV3-2
j_gene: TRBJ2-3
CDR3aa: CASSPHSTDTQYF
CDR3nt: TGTGCCAGCAGCCCCCATAGCACAGATACGCAGTATTTT

d_gene: NA
abundance: NA
v_gene: TRBV7-3
j_gene: TRBJ2-5
CDR3aa: CASSSTGTAKKAQYF
CDR3nt: TGTGCCAGCAGTTCGACCGGGACCGCCAAGAAGGCCCAGTACTTC

d_gene: NA
abundance: NA
v_gene: TRBV6-5
j_gene: TRBJ1-2
CDR3aa: CASSWGYGYTF
CDR3nt: TGTGCCAGCAGCTGGGGGTATGGCTACACCTTC

d_gene: TRBD1
abundance: NA
v_gene: TRBV5-1
j_gene: TRBJ2-7
CDR3aa: CASSLAAGTASYEQYF
CDR3nt: TGCGCCAGCAGCTTGGCGGCCGGGACAGCTTCCTACGAGCAGTACTTC

d_gene: NA
abundance: NA
v_gene: TRBV5-5
j_gene: TRBJ1-2
CDR3aa: CASSNRRGANYGYTF
CDR3nt: TGTGCCAGCAGCAATCGTAGGGGGGCGAACTATGGCTACACCTTC

d_gene: TRBD1
abundance: NA
v_gene: TRBV30
j_gene: TRBJ1-4
CDR3aa: CAWSMTGGSEKLFF
CDR3nt: TGTGCCTGGAGCATGACAGGGGGCAGTGAAAAACTGTTTTTT

d_gene: NA
abundance: NA
v_gene: TRBV7-2
j_gene: TRBJ2-4
CDR3aa: CASSPQGAKNIQYF
CDR3nt: TGTGCCAGCAGCCCCCAGGGGGCCAAAAACATTCAGTACTTC

d_gene: TRBD1
abundance: NA
v_gene: TRBV4-2
j_gene: TRBJ1-6
CDR3aa: CASSQEAHRGHNSPLHF
CDR3nt: TGTGCCAGCAGCCAAGAAGCACACAGGGGGCACAATTCACCCCTCCACTTT

d_gene: NA
abundance: few
v_gene: TRBV12-3/TRBV12-4
j_gene: TRBJ1-6
CDR3aa: CASSLIHNSPLHF
CDR3nt: TGTGCCAGCAGTTTAATCCATAATTCACCCCTCCACTTT

d_gene: NA
abundance: NA
v_gene: TRBV7-2
j_gene: TRBJ2-7
CDR3aa: CASSLRMGYEQYF
CDR3nt: TGTGCCAGCAGCTTAAGGATGGGCTACGAGCAGTACTTC

d_gene: TRBD1
abundance: NA
v_gene: TRBV5-1
j_gene: TRBJ1-1
CDR3aa: CASSKPGQGNVEAFF
CDR3nt: TGCGCCAGCAGTAAACCGGGACAGGGGAATGTTGAAGCTTTCTTT

d_gene: NA
abundance: NA
v_gene: TRBV7-9
j_gene: TRBJ1-1
CDR3aa: CASSPPFNLDSEAFF
CDR3nt: TGTGCCAGCAGCCCTCCTTTCAATCTGGACAGTGAAGCTTTCTTT

d_gene: TRBD2
abundance: NA
v_gene: TRBV5-1
j_gene: TRBJ2-1
CDR3aa: CASSTRLAGNEQFF
CDR3nt: TGCGCCAGCAGCACGCGACTAGCGGGTAATGAGCAGTTCTTC

d_gene: NA
abundance: NA
v_gene: TRBV18
j_gene: TRBJ1-2
CDR3aa: CASGSGDYGYTF
CDR3nt: TGTGCCAGCGGAAGTGGAGACTATGGCTACACCTTC

d_gene: NA
abundance: NA
v_gene: TRBV19
j_gene: TRBJ2-7
CDR3aa: CASSISWGSAPGVEQYF
CDR3nt: TGTGCCAGTAGTATCTCCTGGGGGTCAGCACCAGGGGTTGAGCAGTACTTC

d_gene: NA
abundance: NA
v_gene: TRBV7-8
j_gene: TRBJ1-5
CDR3aa: CASSAQYQPQHF
CDR3nt: TGTGCCAGCAGCGCCCAGTATCAGCCCCAGCATTTT

d_gene: NA
abundance: NA
v_gene: TRBV7-8
j_gene: TRBJ2-1
CDR3aa: CASSLWAGTVYNEQFF
CDR3nt: TGTGCCAGCAGCTTATGGGCCGGGACCGTTTACAATGAGCAGTTCTTC

d_gene: TRBD2
abundance: NA
v_gene: TRBV10-3
j_gene: TRBJ2-1
CDR3aa: CAISVAGTSGSSYNEQFF
CDR3nt: TGTGCCATCAGTGTAGCCGGGACTAGCGGGAGCTCCTACAATGAGCAGTTCTTC

d_gene: TRBD2
abundance: NA
v_gene: TRBV6-2/TRBV6-3
j_gene: TRBJ2-1
CDR3aa: CASSQWGTSGRNEQFF
CDR3nt: TGTGCCAGCAGTCAATGGGGGACTAGCGGGAGGAATGAGCAGTTCTTC

d_gene: NA
abundance: NA
v_gene: TRBV3-1/TRBV3-2
j_gene: TRBJ2-4
CDR3aa: CASSPGGVQYF
CDR3nt: TGTGCCAGCAGCCCCGGGGGCGTTCAGTACTTC

d_gene: NA
abundance: NA
v_gene: TRBV18
j_gene: TRBJ2-7
CDR3aa: CASSPGTRPIEQYF
CDR3nt: TGTGCCAGCTCTCCCGGGACTCGACCAATCGAGCAGTACTTC

d_gene: NA
abundance: NA
v_gene: TRBV11-2
j_gene: TRBJ1-2
CDR3aa: CASSPGPKLLYGYTF
CDR3nt: TGTGCCAGCAGCCCCGGGCCCAAACTCCTTTATGGCTACACCTTC

d_gene: NA
abundance: once
v_gene: TRBV18
j_gene: TRBJ2-7
CDR3aa: CASSPREKYEQYF
CDR3nt: TGTGCCAGCTCCCCCAGGGAAAAGTACGAGCAGTACTTC

d_gene: TRBD1
abundance: NA
v_gene: TRBV4-1
j_gene: TRBJ1-5
CDR3aa: CASSQEPGQDNQPQHF
CDR3nt: TGCGCCAGCAGCCAAGAACCGGGACAGGACAATCAGCCCCAGCATTTT

d_gene: TRBD1
abundance: NA
v_gene: TRBV6-5
j_gene: TRBJ2-7
CDR3aa: CASSRQGPSYEQYF
CDR3nt: TGTGCCAGCAGCCGACAGGGGCCGAGCTACGAGCAGTACTTC

d_gene: TRBD1
abundance: NA
v_gene: TRBV6-5
j_gene: TRBJ1-5
CDR3aa: CASRDRGVQPQHF
CDR3nt: TGTGCCAGCCGGGACAGGGGGGTTCAGCCCCAGCATTTT

d_gene: NA
abundance: NA
v_gene: TRBV7-9
j_gene: TRBJ2-5
CDR3aa: CASSPLGNSAQETQYF
CDR3nt: TGTGCCAGCAGCCCCTTAGGGAATAGCGCCCAAGAGACCCAGTACTTC

d_gene: NA
abundance: NA
v_gene: TRBV10-2
j_gene: TRBJ1-4
CDR3aa: CASSEHGRREKLFF
CDR3nt: TGCGCCAGCAGTGAGCATGGTAGGAGAGAAAAACTGTTTTTT

d_gene: NA
abundance: once
v_gene: TRBV12-3/TRBV12-4
j_gene: TRBJ1-5
CDR3aa: CASSSGAQPQHF
CDR3nt: TGTGCCAGCAGCTCAGGGGCACAGCCCCAGCATTTT

d_gene: NA
abundance: NA
v_gene: TRBV2
j_gene: TRBJ2-7
CDR3aa: CASSDSRSYEQYF
CDR3nt: TGTGCCAGCAGCGACAGTCGCTCCTACGAGCAGTACTTC

d_gene: TRBD1
abundance: NA
v_gene: TRBV6-1
j_gene: TRBJ2-1
CDR3aa: CASSEPGQGSYNEQFF
CDR3nt: TGTGCCAGCAGTGAACCGGGACAGGGGTCCTACAATGAGCAGTTCTTC

d_gene: NA
abundance: many
v_gene: TRBV5-6
j_gene: TRBJ2-7
CDR3aa: CASSLDTGDEQYF
CDR3nt: TGTGCCAGCAGCTTGGATACTGGGGACGAGCAGTACTTC

d_gene: TRBD2
abundance: NA
v_gene: TRBV2
j_gene: TRBJ2-1
CDR3aa: CASRTASGSYNEQFF
CDR3nt: TGTGCCAGCAGAACGGCTAGCGGCTCCTACAATGAGCAGTTCTTC

d_gene: NA
abundance: NA
v_gene: TRBV3-1/TRBV3-2
j_gene: TRBJ2-3
CDR3aa: CASSQVTGTDTQYF
CDR3nt: TGTGCCAGCAGCCAAGTTACTGGCACAGATACGCAGTATTTT

d_gene: TRBD2
abundance: NA
v_gene: TRBV19
j_gene: TRBJ2-7
CDR3aa: CASSIRGGYEQYF
CDR3nt: TGTGCCAGTAGTATACGGGGGGGATACGAGCAGTACTTC

d_gene: NA
abundance: NA
v_gene: TRBV7-8
j_gene: TRBJ2-7
CDR3aa: CASSRTGTYEQYF
CDR3nt: TGTGCCAGCAGCAGAACGGGGACCTACGAGCAGTACTTC

d_gene: NA
abundance: NA
v_gene: TRBV7-3
j_gene: TRBJ2-2
CDR3aa: CASSWGGAGELFF
CDR3nt: TGTGCCAGCAGCTGGGGCGGGGCCGGGGAGCTGTTTTTT

d_gene: NA
abundance: NA
v_gene: TRBV5-1
j_gene: TRBJ1-5
CDR3aa: CASSLYPGSNQPQHF
CDR3nt: TGCGCCAGCAGCTTGTACCCGGGTAGCAATCAGCCCCAGCATTTT

d_gene: NA
abundance: NA
v_gene: TRBV6-5
j_gene: TRBJ1-2
CDR3aa: CASSYSGAGGYTF
CDR3nt: TGTGCCAGCAGTTACTCGGGGGCGGGTGGCTACACCTTC

d_gene: NA
abundance: NA
v_gene: TRBV18
j_gene: TRBJ1-5
CDR3aa: CASSASAGNQPQHF
CDR3nt: TGTGCCAGCTCAGCTTCGGCGGGCAATCAGCCCCAGCATTTT

d_gene: NA
abundance: once
v_gene: TRBV11-2
j_gene: TRBJ2-7
CDR3aa: CASSSTGVFYEQYF
CDR3nt: TGTGCCAGCAGCTCTACAGGTGTGTTCTACGAGCAGTACTTC

d_gene: NA
abundance: few
v_gene: TRBV19
j_gene: TRBJ2-3
CDR3aa: CASSMIRISTGDTQYF
CDR3nt: TGTGCCAGTAGTATGATTCGTATCAGCACGGGAGATACGCAGTATTTT

d_gene: NA
abundance: NA
v_gene: TRBV18
j_gene: TRBJ1-1
CDR3aa: CASSPPGGPNTEAFF
CDR3nt: TGTGCCAGCTCACCACCGGGGGGCCCGAACACTGAAGCTTTCTTT

d_gene: TRBD2
abundance: NA
v_gene: TRBV7-2
j_gene: TRBJ2-2
CDR3aa: CASTPNPLAGAGELFF
CDR3nt: TGTGCCAGCACGCCTAATCCATTAGCGGGGGCCGGGGAGCTGTTTTTT